The 23 T cell receptor beta chains listed next were all sequenced from one sample in a study of blood T cell repertoires in COVID-19. Profiled with immunoSEQ multiplex PCR; TCRdb holds only in-frame clones, not every one. This repertoire shows some 270,000 clones, around 91% found once; its top ten account for roughly 2%. The source material was peripheral blood. These receptors originate from an older woman with COVID-19, enrolled during active disease.

This chain uses TRBV19 with TRBJ2-3; 13 nucleotides match TRBD2. With 5 bases clipped from V and 6 bases from J, the junction kept 20 bases outside the gene matches. This CDR3 is 20 amino acids long. Per germline, CDR1 LNHDA and CDR2 SQIVND (reference sequence). The CDR3 DNA is TGTGCCAGTAGTGCCCTCCCCCCAAAACTAGCGGGGGGGCGAGGCGATACGCAGTATTTT. As protein: CASSALPPKLAGGRGDTQYF.

This chain uses TRBV6-5 with TRBJ1-1; 8 bases fit TRBD1. The CDR3 loop spans 13 amino acids. In germline, CDR1 is MNHEY, CDR2 SVGAGI. The ends lost 6 bases at V and 3 bases at J; junction bases unmatched: 3. The CDR3 here is CASRLQGDTEAFF. CDR3 in DNA: TGTGCCAGCAGGCTACAGGGGGACACTGAAGCTTTCTTT.

The CDR3 DNA is TGTGCCAGCAGCTTGGGGGGGATCTATGGCTACACCTTC. Its translation is CASSLGGIYGYTF. J is TRBJ1-2 and V is TRBV7-9; maybe TRBD1 (5 bases). Germline V CDR1 and CDR2: SEHNR, FQNEAQ (reference sequence). Trimming took off 3 bases at V and 4 bases at J, with 9 bases between the two ends. The CDR3 loop spans 13 amino acids.

This chain uses TRBV5-1 with TRBJ1-3, with 7 bases that match TRBD1. The CDR3 extends over 15 amino acids. The V gene's germline CDR1 is SGHRS and CDR2 YFSETQ. The trim removed 1 base at V and 4 bases at J, leaving 5 bases unmatched. DNA for the CDR3: TGCGCCAGCAGCTTGACAGGGGAGTACGGAAACACCATATATTTT. Its protein is CASSLTGEYGNTIYF.

This clone appeared once. The rearrangement joins TRBV5-4 to TRBJ1-1; D unresolved. V lost 0 bases to trimming and J lost 0 bases, with 12 bases between them. Germline V gives CDR1 SGHNT, CDR2 YYREEE (reference sequence). The CDR3 totals 16 residues. CDR3 amino acids: CASSLVGGIVNTEAFF. The CDR3 coding sequence is TGTGCCAGCAGCTTGGTAGGAGGGATAGTGAACACTGAAGCTTTCTTT.

The rearrangement joins TRBV13 to TRBJ1-1, with D perhaps TRBD1 (6 bases). Looked up from germline, CDR1 is PRHDT and CDR2 is FYEKMQ (reference sequence). Between the trimmed V and J ends, which lost 2 bases and 8 bases, there was a span of 12 bases. The CDR3 runs to 13 residues. The CDR3 sequence is CASSLSPQGEAFF. DNA of the CDR3: TGTGCCAGCAGCTTAAGCCCCCAGGGGGAAGCTTTCTTT. The full variable domain, rest sourced from reference TRBV13 and TRBJ1-1, is AAGVIQSPRHLIKEKRETATLKCYPIPRHDTVYWYQQGPGQDPQFLISFYEKMQSDKGSIPDRFSAQQFSDYHSELNMSSLELGDSALYFCASSLSPQGEAFFGQGTRLTVV.

The V call is TRBV7-2, the J call TRBJ1-1; no definite D call. This CDR3 comprises 15 residues. Germline V gene lookup returns CDR1 SGHTA and CDR2 FQGNSA. The germline V and J ends were trimmed by 1 base and 0 bases, with 9 bases remaining between them. This CDR3 reads CASSLVPNMNTEAFF. In DNA form, the CDR3 reads TGTGCCAGCAGCTTAGTCCCCAACATGAACACTGAAGCTTTCTTT. Looking up the rest from reference TRBV7-2 and TRBJ1-1 gives the full variable domain: GAGVSQSPSNKVTEKGKDVELRCDPISGHTALYWYRQSLGQGLEFLIYFQGNSAPDKSGLPSDRFSAERTGGSVSTLTIQRTQQEDSAVYLCASSLVPNMNTEAFFGQGTRLTVV.

J is TRBJ1-5 and V is TRBV6-5, with D tentatively TRBD1 (5 bases). Trimming removed 6 bases from V and 6 bases from J, with 12 bases in between. The CDR3 length is 13 residues. Germline V CDR1 and CDR2: MNHEY, SVGAGI. The CDR3 is CASSSGRSQPQHF. The CDR3, as DNA: TGTGCCAGCAGCTCAGGGAGGAGTCAGCCCCAGCATTTT.

The chain couples TRBV30 to TRBJ1-2, with D perhaps TRBD1 (5 bases). The germline CDR1 and CDR2 sequences are GTSNPN and SVGIG (reference sequence). The CDR3 runs to 15 residues. V shed 1 base and J shed 7 bases, with 19 bases lying between them. The CDR3 reads CAWSASGAVRGGYTF. The CDR3 DNA reads TGTGCCTGGAGTGCCTCTGGGGCGGTTAGAGGTGGCTACACCTTC.

The rearrangement joins TRBV19 to TRBJ1-4; TRBD1 is a possible D gene (6 bases). Germline V gene lookup returns CDR1 LNHDA and CDR2 SQIVND (reference sequence). CDR3 length: 12 amino acids. Trimming cost V 2 bases and J 8 bases, with 6 bases left between them. The CDR3 protein is CASSIQGEKLFF. The CDR3 nucleotides read TGTGCCAGTAGTATACAGGGGGAAAAACTGTTTTTT.

CDR3 DNA: TGCGCCAGCAGCTCTCGTAGCGGGGCGGCCTACAATGAGCAGTTCTTC. The encoded protein is CASSSRSGAAYNEQFF. This chain joins TRBV5-1 and TRBJ2-1, with 8 positions matching TRBD2. Germline V gene lookup returns CDR1 SGHRS and CDR2 YFSETQ. The CDR3 covers 16 residues. Germline trimming cut 3 bases from V and 2 bases from J; bases unmatched to any gene: 7.

The chain carries TRBV5-4 and TRBJ2-2; tentative D call: TRBD2 (6 bases). The germline gives CDR1 SGHNT, CDR2 YYREEE (reference sequence). The CDR3 contains 13 residues. Trimming shortened V by 1 base and J by 6 bases, and 7 bases separated the two germline ends. The CDR3: CASSLSGAGELFF. DNA for the CDR3: TGTGCCAGCAGCTTGTCGGGGGCCGGGGAGCTGTTTTTT.

The V gene is TRBV7-9, the J gene TRBJ1-2, with D possibly TRBD1 on 5 matching bases. The CDR3 contains 16 residues. With 1 base removed from V and 4 bases from J, the gap between germline ends came to 16 bases. Germline CDR1 is SEHNR and CDR2 is FQNEAQ (reference sequence). CDR3 sequence (DNA): TGTGCCAGCAGCTTAGGTGCCCCAGGGAACCCCTATGGCTACACCTTC. Translating it yields CASSLGAPGNPYGYTF.

Only one count was recorded for this clone. The chain recombines TRBV9 with TRBJ1-4; D unresolved. The CDR3 length is 16 residues. The germline V gene encodes CDR1 SGDLS and CDR2 YYNGEE. The V end lost 0 bases, the J end lost 2 bases, and 11 bases lay between the germline ends. CDR3 amino acids: CASSVGPQVTNEKLFF. For the CDR3, the DNA is TGTGCCAGCAGCGTAGGGCCCCAGGTCACTAATGAAAAACTGTTTTTT.

The J gene is TRBJ1-2, the V gene TRBV9, with unresolved D. Per germline, CDR1 SGDLS and CDR2 YYNGEE. The CDR3 has 12 residues. Trimming cost V 4 bases and J 8 bases, with 12 bases left between them. The CDR3 DNA reads TGTGCCAGCAGCACTATAGGAAGAGGCTACACCTTC. Translation: CASSTIGRGYTF.

This clone has only one observation. The genes are TRBV6-2 or TRBV6-3 and TRBJ2-3; weak D call: TRBD2 (7 bases). The CDR3 runs to 18 residues. Trimming took off 6 bases at V and 0 bases at J, with 22 bases between the two ends. CDR1 is MNHEY and CDR2 is SVGEGT in the germline V gene. The CDR3 DNA reads TGTGCCAGCAGCCTCCTGGGGGGGCGAAAAGGGAGCACAGATACGCAGTATTTT. This gives the protein CASSLLGGRKGSTDTQYF.

This chain links TRBV6-2 or TRBV6-3 with TRBJ1-1; D may be TRBD1 (5 bases). V was clipped by 6 bases and J by 3 bases, with 14 bases between them. CDR1 and CDR2 (germline): MNHEY, SVGEGT. The CDR3 is 14 residues long. In DNA, the CDR3 is TGTGCCAGCAGCTGGGCAGGGAGGGACACTGAAGCTTTCTTT. Translated, it gives CASSWAGRDTEAFF.

This clone was detected once. V is TRBV10-3 and J is TRBJ2-1, with D possibly being TRBD1 (5 bases). This CDR3 has 14 residues. The germline V gene encodes CDR1 ENHRY and CDR2 SYGVKD. V gave up 4 bases and J gave up 8 bases, with 15 bases separating them. The CDR3: CAISGRQGLDEQFF. Written as DNA, the CDR3 is TGTGCCATCAGTGGAAGGCAGGGTTTAGATGAGCAGTTCTTC.

The chain recombines TRBV7-9 with TRBJ2-4; D unclear. V was clipped by 0 bases and J by 4 bases, with 4 bases between them. The germline gives CDR1 SEHNR, CDR2 FQNEAQ (reference sequence). The CDR3 covers 13 residues. CDR3 residues: CASSLALKNIQYF. CDR3 DNA: TGTGCCAGCAGCTTAGCCCTTAAAAACATTCAGTACTTC.

The V and J genes are TRBV7-6 and TRBJ2-7; the match to TRBD2 covers 7 bases. Trimming removed 5 bases from V and 0 bases from J; junction bases left unmatched: 7. The germline CDR1 and CDR2 sequences are SGHVS and FNYEAQ. The CDR3 has 15 residues. The CDR3 DNA sequence: TGTGCCAGCAGCCCCTCGCGGGGGATCTCCTACGAGCAGTACTTC. It is translated as CASSPSRGISYEQYF.

The chain has TRBV6-1 and TRBJ2-1; D call uncertain. With 2 bases removed from V and 2 bases from J, the gap between germline ends came to 13 bases. This CDR3 is 16 amino acids long. The germline V gene encodes CDR1 MNHNS and CDR2 SASEGT. Written as DNA, the CDR3 is TGTGCCAGCAGTGAAAGATGGGCGTCCGCCTACAATGAGCAGTTCTTC. Translating it yields CASSERWASAYNEQFF.

This rearrangement joins TRBV5-4 to TRBJ1-4, with D possibly TRBD1 on 6 matching bases. Germline V gives CDR1 SGHNT, CDR2 YYREEE (reference sequence). The CDR3 extends over 13 amino acids. V shed 2 bases and J shed 8 bases, with 10 bases lying between them. CDR3 sequence reads: CASSFRGAEKLFF. The CDR3 bases are TGTGCCAGCAGCTTCAGGGGCGCAGAAAAACTGTTTTTT.

The chain couples TRBV6-1 to TRBJ1-2; 7 bases fit TRBD1. With 6 bases clipped from V and 2 bases from J, the junction kept 9 bases outside the gene matches. Germline-derived CDR1 and CDR2 are MNHNS and SASEGT. The CDR3 consists of 15 residues. CDR3 residues: CASRRAGQRNYGYTF. CDR3 in DNA: TGTGCCAGCAGGCGGGCGGGACAGAGGAACTATGGCTACACCTTC.